The T cell receptor (beta chain) under discussion was sequenced for a study of neurological immune-mediated disorders. The V gene's germline CDR1 is SGHDT and CDR2 YYEEEE. The CDR3 runs 12 residues. V lost 0 bases and J 11 bases, leaving 9 bases between the germline ends. TCRdb ran MiXCR on the 5' RACE reads and lists one entry per CDR3 protein. The sample includes roughly 61,000 distinct CDR3 sequences, 20% to 30% of them seen just once. Time point in this sample: technical triplicate 2. Stored at -80 C, 2 million PBMCs were the source of the unsorted libraries. This clonotype was counted between two and nine times.

The sequence was obtained from a man in his 60s with HTLV-1-associated myelopathy (HAM/TSP). The V gene is TRBV5-6, the J gene TRBJ2-1; weak D call: TRBD1 (5 bases). Sequencing was performed on PBMCs. In DNA, the CDR3 is TGTGCCAGCAGCTTGGCACAGGACCAGCAGTTCTTC. Protein: CASSLAQDQQFF. Filled out from reference TRBV5-6 and TRBJ2-1, the complete variable domain reads DAGVTQSPTHLIKTRGQQVTLRCSPKSGHDTVSWYQQALGQGPQFIFQYYEEEERQRGNFPDRFSGHQFPNYSSELNVNALLLGDSALYLCASSLAQDQQFFGPGTRLTVL.